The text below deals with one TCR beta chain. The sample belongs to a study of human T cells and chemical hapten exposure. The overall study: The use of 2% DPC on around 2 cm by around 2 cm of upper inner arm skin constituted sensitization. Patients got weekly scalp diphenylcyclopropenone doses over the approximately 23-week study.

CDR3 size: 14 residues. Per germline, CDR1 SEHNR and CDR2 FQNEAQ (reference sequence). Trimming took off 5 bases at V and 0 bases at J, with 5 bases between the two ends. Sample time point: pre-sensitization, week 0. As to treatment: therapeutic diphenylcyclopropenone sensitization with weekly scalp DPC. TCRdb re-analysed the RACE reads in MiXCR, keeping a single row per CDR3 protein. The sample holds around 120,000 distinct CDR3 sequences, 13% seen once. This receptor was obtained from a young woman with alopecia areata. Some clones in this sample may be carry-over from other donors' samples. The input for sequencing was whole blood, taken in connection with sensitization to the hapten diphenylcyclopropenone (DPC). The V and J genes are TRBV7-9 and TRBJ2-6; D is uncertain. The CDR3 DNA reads TGTGCCAGCAGCGCCCCCTCTGGGGCCAACGTCCTGACTTTC. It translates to CASSAPSGANVLTF.